The clone carrying this T cell receptor (beta chain) was found many times. Trimming took 1 base from V and 4 from J; bases not matched to a gene: 3. The CDR3 contains 15 residues. Germline lookup yields CDR1 MNHEY and CDR2 SVGAGI. Time point: newly diagnosed GD, antithyroid drugs for less than 3 months. PBMCs provided the RNA from which the TCR library was made. This entry comes from a study of regulatory T cells in long-lasting Graves disease. HTBI primers from iRepertoire and Arm-PCR of CDR3 regions yielded the TCR beta libraries. TCRdb fed the multiplex PCR reads into MiXCR, producing one record per CDR3 protein. The data hold 450,000 to 600,000 distinct CDR3 sequences, with roughly 13% observed a single time. These data are also associated with another study on T cells in Graves' hyperthyroidism and ophthalmopathy. This second study notes: Uncontrolled infection, other autoimmune disease, pregnancy or lactation barred patients from enrollment.

The sample in question was peripheral blood mononuclear cells (PBMCs), obtained at new diagnosis, from a patient treated with antithyroid drugs. This rearrangement joins TRBV6-5 to TRBJ2-5; 10 nucleotides align to TRBD1. This receptor was identified in a man between 25 and 39 years old with Graves disease. CDR3 region: CASSYWTGGGETQYF. In DNA form, the CDR3 reads TGTGCCAGCAGTTACTGGACAGGGGGGGGAGAGACCCAGTACTTC.